One sample yielded the 30 T cell receptor beta chains listed below, sequenced in a study of cytomegalovirus exposure and HLA in healthy donors. PCR employed 60 Vbeta and 13 Jbeta primers. The assay was immunoSEQ multiplex PCR, and TCRdb's table has in-frame clones only and misses some. The table shows about 120,000 clones, with about 80% occurring only once. Sequences were obtained from PBMCs. These receptors were obtained from a female donor in good health and CMV-seropositive.

V gene TRBV7-3 combines with J gene TRBJ1-6; the D gene is possibly TRBD1 (6 bases). CDR1 is SGHTA, CDR2 FQGTGA, per germline. Trimming removed 1 base at V and 8 bases at J, with 9 bases between. CDR3 size: 14 residues. This CDR3 is CASSLKGGYSPLHF. The CDR3 DNA follows: TGTGCCAGCAGCTTAAAGGGGGGGTATTCACCCCTCCACTTT.

This chain connects TRBV18 to TRBJ2-3; D unclear. The CDR3 has 15 residues. V lost 2 bases and J lost 4, with 13 bases in between. The germline V gene encodes CDR1 KGHSH and CDR2 LQKENI. The DNA for the CDR3 is TGTGCCAGCTCACCAAATCTCGAGGTGGCAGATACGCAGTATTTT. It is translated as CASSPNLEVADTQYF.

V is TRBV7-2 and J is TRBJ1-5; D not resolved. The CDR3 covers 15 residues. Germline lookup yields CDR1 SGHTA and CDR2 FQGNSA. The V gene lost 4 bases and the J gene lost 4 bases, with 14 bases spanning the gap. CDR3 amino acids: CASSSLGPVNQPQHF. The CDR3 DNA is TGTGCCAGCAGCTCCCTGGGCCCGGTTAATCAGCCCCAGCATTTT.

The rearrangement links TRBV18 to TRBJ1-5, with no clear D. There are 13 residues in the CDR3. Germline values: CDR1 KGHSH, CDR2 LQKENI. V lost 3 bases and J 8 bases, leaving 11 bases between the germline ends. This CDR3 is CASSPMVEEPQHF. Written as DNA, the CDR3 is TGTGCCAGCTCACCGATGGTAGAGGAGCCCCAGCATTTT.

The chain joins TRBV7-2 to TRBJ2-3; 10 nucleotides align to TRBD2. In germline, CDR1 is SGHTA, CDR2 FQGNSA. The V segment lost 1 base and the J segment 5 bases; nucleotides outside the gene matches: 9. This CDR3 has 17 residues. The CDR3 protein is CASSLGIAGGLGDTQYF. DNA of the CDR3: TGTGCCAGCAGCTTAGGGATAGCGGGGGGCTTGGGAGATACGCAGTATTTT.

This rearrangement joins TRBV5-1 to TRBJ2-3; 8 positions match TRBD1. Germline V gene lookup returns CDR1 SGHRS and CDR2 YFSETQ. The trim removed 6 bases at V and 4 bases at J, leaving 4 bases unmatched. The CDR3 loop spans 13 amino acids. The CDR3 is CASNPGGPDTQYF. CDR3 bases: TGCGCCAGCAACCCAGGGGGCCCAGATACGCAGTATTTT.

This clone was detected only a few times. The CDR3 DNA follows: TGTGCCAGCAGTTACTCAAGCAGGGGGGACACTGAAGCTTTCTTT. Its translation: CASSYSSRGDTEAFF. The genes are TRBV6-6 and TRBJ1-1; TRBD1 aligns across 7 bases. The length of the CDR3 is 15 residues. In germline, CDR1 is MNHNY, CDR2 SVGAGI (reference sequence). Losses at the gene ends were 0 bases for V and 3 bases for J; bases not matched to a gene: 4.

The CDR3 region is CASSLVVVGQLNQPQHF. Here the CDR3 DNA reads TGTGCCAGCAGCTTAGTGGTAGTTGGACAGCTCAATCAGCCCCAGCATTTT. The chain couples TRBV7-2 to TRBJ1-5; possible D gene TRBD1, 6 bases. The germline V gene encodes CDR1 SGHTA and CDR2 FQGNSA. The CDR3 length is 17 residues. Between the trimmed V and J ends, which lost 1 base and 3 bases, there was a span of 16 bases.

This clone was observed a handful of times. This chain's CDR3 is CASLTGAGGIYEQYF. Written as DNA, the CDR3 is TGTGCCAGCCTTACGGGGGCAGGGGGCATCTACGAGCAGTACTTC. The gene calls are TRBV6-6 and TRBJ2-7; 8 bases align to TRBD1. Trimming removed 8 bases from V and 3 bases from J; junction bases left unmatched: 12. Per germline, CDR1 MNHNY and CDR2 SVGAGI (reference sequence). CDR3 length: 15 amino acids.

The chain employs TRBV19 and TRBJ1-2; TRBD1 matches at 9 bases. Germline V gene sequence: CDR1 LNHDA, CDR2 SQIVND (reference sequence). Trimming took 3 bases from V and 0 from J; bases not matched to a gene: 2. This CDR3 has 15 amino acids. CDR3 sequence reads: CASSIRQGANYGYTF. The CDR3 DNA reads TGTGCCAGTAGTATCAGACAGGGGGCTAACTATGGCTACACCTTC.

The chain employs TRBV5-1 and TRBJ2-2, with 11 bases matching TRBD1. CDR1 and CDR2 (germline): SGHRS, YFSETQ. The CDR3 contains 17 residues. V lost 3 bases to trimming and J lost 6 bases; unmatched junction nucleotides: 10. CDR3 nucleotide sequence: TGCGCCAGCAGCTCGGACAGGGGGCTGGAGGGCCCCGGGGAGCTGTTTTTT. Its translation is CASSSDRGLEGPGELFF.

V is TRBV7-2 and J is TRBJ2-5; TRBD1 is a possible D gene (6 bases). Germline CDR1 and CDR2: SGHTA and FQGNSA. The germline V and J ends were trimmed by 5 bases and 5 bases, with 12 bases remaining between them. The CDR3 is made up of 13 amino acids. The CDR3 DNA sequence: TGTGCCAGCAGCCCGGACAGCCACGAGACCCAGTACTTC. Protein: CASSPDSHETQYF.

The chain couples TRBV13 to TRBJ1-3; TRBD1 is a possible D gene (5 bases). The CDR3 has 16 residues. The germline gives CDR1 PRHDT, CDR2 FYEKMQ (reference sequence). With 1 base removed from V and 4 bases from J, the gap between germline ends came to 14 bases. The CDR3 DNA follows: TGTGCCAGCAGCTTAGAAGGGGATACCCGAGGAAACACCATATATTTT. This codes for CASSLEGDTRGNTIYF.

The chain has TRBV6-1 and TRBJ1-2; 7 positions match TRBD1. Germline assignment: CDR1 MNHNS and CDR2 SASEGT. The CDR3 consists of 14 residues. V lost 2 bases and J lost 3; bases outside the gene matches: 3. As DNA, the CDR3 is TGTGCCAGCAGTGAATCGGACAGGTACTATGGCTACACCTTC. Encoded protein: CASSESDRYYGYTF.

This clone was seen just once. The chain combines TRBV18 with TRBJ2-1; D gene uncertain. V lost 3 bases and J lost 0, with 9 bases in between. Germline V gene sequence: CDR1 KGHSH, CDR2 LQKENI. CDR3 length: 15 amino acids. This chain's CDR3 is CASSPGEGSYNEQFF. The DNA of the CDR3 is TGTGCCAGCTCACCGGGCGAAGGCTCCTACAATGAGCAGTTCTTC.

The chain links TRBV6-6 to TRBJ2-1, with 7 positions matching TRBD1. The CDR3 is 15 residues long. Losses at the gene ends were 2 bases for V and 6 bases for J; bases not matched to a gene: 7. Germline CDR1 is MNHNY and CDR2 is SVGAGI (reference sequence). The CDR3 DNA follows: TGTGCCAGCAGTTACACCGGGACAGAAAGCAATGAGCAGTTCTTC. Protein product: CASSYTGTESNEQFF.

The gene calls are TRBV7-2 and TRBJ2-7; D ambiguous. V lost 2 bases, J lost 7 bases, and 12 bases lay in between. CDR3 length equals 13 residues. Germline V gives CDR1 SGHTA, CDR2 FQGNSA. The CDR3 sequence: CASSLRHTEEQYF. CDR3 DNA sequence: TGTGCCAGCAGCTTAAGACATACAGAGGAGCAGTACTTC.

The chain recombines TRBV2 with TRBJ2-5, with D maybe TRBD2 (6 bases). This CDR3 has 10 residues. Germline V gene sequence: CDR1 SNHLY, CDR2 FYNNEI. V was cut by 11 bases and J by 5 bases, with 9 bases left in between. CDR3 in amino acids: CAGGVETQYF. The CDR3 DNA follows: TGTGCCGGAGGGGTTGAGACCCAGTACTTC.

The rearrangement uses TRBV7-9 and TRBJ1-3; the D gene is possibly TRBD1 (6 bases). The CDR3 runs to 15 residues. Germline CDR1 is SEHNR and CDR2 is FQNEAQ (reference sequence). V lost 5 bases and J lost 1, with 12 bases in between. CDR3 loop: CASSATGISGNTIYF. The CDR3 DNA reads TGTGCCAGCAGCGCAACAGGGATTTCTGGAAACACCATATATTTT.

V usage is TRBV6-5 and J usage is TRBJ1-6; D is unresolved. The CDR3 has 15 amino acids. V gave up 4 bases and J gave up 8 bases, with 15 bases separating them. Germline assignment: CDR1 MNHEY and CDR2 SVGAGI. CDR3 loop: CASSSYDGVYSPLHF. Written as DNA, the CDR3 is TGTGCCAGCAGTTCCTACGACGGAGTCTATTCACCCCTCCACTTT.

V and J are TRBV5-1 and TRBJ1-4, with TRBD1 matching over 7 bases. V trimming: 5 bases; J trimming: 6 bases; junction bases outside the gene matches: 4. The CDR3 totals 13 residues. Germline CDR1 reads SGHRS; CDR2 reads YFSETQ. This CDR3 reads CASSRDRDEKLFF. The CDR3 DNA reads TGCGCCAGCAGTCGCGACAGGGATGAAAAACTGTTTTTT. The variable domain in full, completed from reference TRBV5-1 and TRBJ1-4, reads KAGVTQTPRYLIKTRGQQVTLSCSPISGHRSVSWYQQTPGQGLQFLFEYFSETQRNKGNFPGRFSGRQFSNSRSEMNVSTLELGDSALYLCASSRDRDEKLFFGSGTQLSVL.

The V gene is TRBV2, the J gene TRBJ1-6; 8 bases map to TRBD1. CDR3 length: 14 residues. Germline CDR1 and CDR2: SNHLY and FYNNEI. V lost 7 bases, J lost 6 bases, and 5 bases stayed unmatched. The CDR3 coding sequence is TGTGCCAGCATCGGACAGGGAGGTAATTCACCCCTCCACTTT. As protein: CASIGQGGNSPLHF.

The chain joins TRBV19 to TRBJ1-2, with D maybe TRBD1 (5 bases). V lost 5 bases and J 4 bases, leaving 20 bases between the germline ends. The length of the CDR3 is 16 residues. The germline V gene has CDR1 LNHDA and CDR2 SQIVND (reference sequence). CDR3 coding DNA: TGTGCCAGTAGTCCCTCCGACAGAACGACATTCTATGGCTACACCTTC. Residues: CASSPSDRTTFYGYTF. The full variable domain, in which reference TRBV19 and TRBJ1-2 provide the parts outside the CDR3, is DGGITQSPKYLFRKEGQNVTLSCEQNLNHDAMYWYRQDPGQGLRLIYYSQIVNDFQKGDIAEGYSVSREKKESFPLTVTSAQKNPTAFYLCASSPSDRTTFYGYTFGSGTRLTVV.

This rearrangement joins TRBV10-3 to TRBJ2-7; D possibly corresponds to TRBD1 (6 bases). This CDR3 region has 13 residues. Germline V CDR1 and CDR2: ENHRY, SYGVKD. Trimming cost V 4 bases and J 4 bases, with 11 bases left between them. The CDR3 DNA follows: TGTGCCATCAGTGTAGGGGGTGGGTACGAGCAGTACTTC. It is translated as CAISVGGGYEQYF.

CDR3 nucleotides: TGCGCCAGCAGCTCAGTAAACGCAGGGGGTGCGGAGTATTTT. Residues: CASSSVNAGGAEYF. The J gene is TRBJ2-3, the V gene TRBV5-1; 7 bases map to TRBD1. V was clipped by 3 bases and J by 13 bases; unmatched bases: 14. Germline V gene lookup returns CDR1 SGHRS and CDR2 YFSETQ. The CDR3 has 14 residues. The variable domain in full, completed from reference TRBV5-1 and TRBJ2-3, reads KAGVTQTPRYLIKTRGQQVTLSCSPISGHRSVSWYQQTPGQGLQFLFEYFSETQRNKGNFPGRFSGRQFSNSRSEMNVSTLELGDSALYLCASSSVNAGGAEYFGPGTRLTVL.

As regards this clone: One end of the junction is discordant with germline, which a read error may explain. V usage is TRBV18 and J usage is TRBJ2-7; maybe TRBD2 (5 bases). Per the germline V gene, CDR1 is KGHSH and CDR2 is LQKENI. The CDR3 runs to 14 residues. CDR3 protein: CASSPPPGSYEQYF. DNA of the CDR3: TGTGCCAGCTCCCCACCCCCGGGGTCCTACGAGCAGTACTTC.

This clone was observed once. CDR3 sequence: CASSVAGQGDEKLFF. In DNA form, the CDR3 reads TGTGCCAGCTCCGTAGCGGGACAGGGAGATGAAAAACTGTTTTTT. The chain joins TRBV18 to TRBJ1-4; 9 bases line up with TRBD1. Germline V gene data show CDR1 as KGHSH and CDR2 as LQKENI. J gave up 6 bases and V 6 bases, and 8 bases lay outside the gene matches. The CDR3 is 15 residues long.

V gene TRBV6-5 combines with J gene TRBJ1-1; the D is unclear. V was shortened by 0 bases and J by 1 base, with 6 bases between the two germline ends. This CDR3 region has 14 residues. Germline lookup yields CDR1 MNHEY and CDR2 SVGAGI. DNA of the CDR3: TGTGCCAGCAGTTACTCAGCGGGGAACACTGAAGCTTTCTTT. Amino acid sequence: CASSYSAGNTEAFF.

V usage is TRBV11-3 and J usage is TRBJ2-3; 8 bases agree with TRBD1. Germline CDR1 SGHNT, CDR2 YENEEA. This CDR3 is built from 12 residues. V lost 8 bases, J lost 5 bases, and 3 bases stayed unmatched. Here the CDR3 reads CASGTGEDTQYF. The CDR3 DNA is TGTGCCAGCGGGACAGGTGAAGATACGCAGTATTTT.

This chain joins TRBV30 and TRBJ1-3; TRBD1 matches at 9 bases. V was pared by 0 bases and J by 5 bases, with 2 bases of the junction left unmatched. The V gene's germline CDR1 is GTSNPN and CDR2 SVGIG (reference sequence). The CDR3 is 14 residues long. In nucleotides, the CDR3 is TGTGCCTGGAGTGTACAGGGGGCGAGAAACACCATATATTTT. This encodes CAWSVQGARNTIYF.